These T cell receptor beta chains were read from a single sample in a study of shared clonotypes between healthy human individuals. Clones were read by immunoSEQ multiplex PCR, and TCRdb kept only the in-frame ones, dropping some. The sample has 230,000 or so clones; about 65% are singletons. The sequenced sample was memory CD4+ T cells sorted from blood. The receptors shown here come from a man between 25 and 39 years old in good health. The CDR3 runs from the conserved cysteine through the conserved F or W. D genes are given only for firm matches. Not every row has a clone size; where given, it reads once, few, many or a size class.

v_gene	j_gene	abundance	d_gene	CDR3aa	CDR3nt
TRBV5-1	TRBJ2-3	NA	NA	CASSLPRGQSTDTQYF	TGCGCCAGCAGCTTGCCTAGAGGCCAATCCACAGATACGCAGTATTTT
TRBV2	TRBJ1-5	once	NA	CASKQNSNQPQHF	TGTGCCAGCAAGCAGAACAGCAATCAGCCCCAGCATTTT
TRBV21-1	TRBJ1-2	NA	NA	CASSPSRQGKGSSYGYTF	TGTGCCAGCAGCCCTTCTCGACAGGGTAAAGGTTCTTCCTATGGCTACACCTTC
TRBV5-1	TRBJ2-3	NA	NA	CASSSGADTQYF	TGCGCCAGCAGTTCGGGGGCAGATACGCAGTATTTT
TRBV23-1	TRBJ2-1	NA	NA	CASSQSKREVNEQFF	TGCGCCAGCAGTCAATCGAAGAGGGAGGTCAATGAGCAGTTCTTC
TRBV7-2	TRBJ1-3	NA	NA	CASSLSRFPADTIYF	TGTGCCAGCAGCTTATCCCGCTTCCCGGCGGACACCATATATTTT
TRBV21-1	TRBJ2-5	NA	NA	CASSKGARQETQYF	TGTGCCAGCAGCAAAGGGGCTCGGCAAGAGACCCAGTACTTC
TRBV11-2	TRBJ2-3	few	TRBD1	CASSSTGATQYF	TGTGCCAGCAGCTCGACAGGGGCTACGCAGTATTTT
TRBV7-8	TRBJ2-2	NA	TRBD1	CASSSGQGEYGELFF	TGTGCCAGCAGCTCAGGACAGGGGGAGTATGGGGAGCTGTTTTTT
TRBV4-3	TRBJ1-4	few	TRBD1	CASSQDTGVAGNEKLFF	TGCGCCAGCAGCCAGGATACAGGGGTCGCGGGTAATGAAAAACTGTTTTTT
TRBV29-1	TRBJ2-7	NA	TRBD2	CSVVSGSAYEQYF	TGCAGCGTTGTGAGCGGGAGCGCCTACGAGCAGTACTTC
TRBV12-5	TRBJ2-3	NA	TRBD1	CASAWTGGDTQYF	TGTGCTAGTGCCTGGACAGGGGGCGATACGCAGTATTTT
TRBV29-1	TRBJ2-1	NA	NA	CSASGDRSYPSSYNEQFF	TGCAGCGCCTCCGGCGACAGGTCCTACCCAAGCTCCTACAATGAGCAGTTCTTC
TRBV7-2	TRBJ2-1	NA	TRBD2	CASSRIAGVYNEQFF	TGTGCCAGCAGCCGTATAGCGGGGGTCTACAATGAGCAGTTCTTC
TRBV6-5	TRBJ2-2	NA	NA	CAPRGAGGELFF	TGTGCCCCCCGCGGGGCTGGCGGGGAGCTGTTTTTT
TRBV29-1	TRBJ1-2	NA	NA	CSVEGGGSYGYTF	TGCAGCGTTGAGGGAGGGGGTTCCTATGGCTACACCTTC
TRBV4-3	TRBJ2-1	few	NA	CASSQDAGSYNEQFF	TGCGCCAGCAGCCAAGATGCGGGCTCCTACAATGAGCAGTTCTTC
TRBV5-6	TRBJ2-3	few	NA	CASSLAGGTDTQYF	TGTGCCAGCAGCTTGGCAGGGGGCACAGATACGCAGTATTTT
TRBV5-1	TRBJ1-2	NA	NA	CASSLDWRANYGYTF	TGCGCCAGCAGCCTCGACTGGCGAGCTAACTATGGCTACACCTTC
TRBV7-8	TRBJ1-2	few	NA	CASSLVQASYGYTF	TGTGCCAGCAGCTTAGTTCAGGCCAGCTATGGCTACACCTTC
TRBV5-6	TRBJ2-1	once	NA	CASSSRERDRFKNEQFF	TGTGCCAGCAGCTCTAGGGAGCGGGACAGGTTTAAAAATGAGCAGTTCTTC
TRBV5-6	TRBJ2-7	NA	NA	CASSLGFGSLEQYF	TGTGCCAGCAGCTTGGGGTTTGGGAGCCTCGAGCAGTACTTC
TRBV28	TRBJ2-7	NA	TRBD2	CASTLGLAGQGGQYF	TGTGCCAGCACTTTAGGACTAGCGGGACAGGGCGGGCAGTACTTC
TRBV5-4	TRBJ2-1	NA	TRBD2	CASSPGLGLAGNNEQFF	TGTGCCAGCAGCCCGGGGTTAGGGCTAGCGGGAAACAATGAGCAGTTCTTC
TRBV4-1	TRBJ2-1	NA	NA	CASSQVAGNEQFF	TGCGCCAGCAGCCAAGTAGCAGGGAATGAGCAGTTCTTC